This T cell receptor beta chain was profiled in a study of blood T cell repertoires in COVID-19. Study-level background: Samples representing acute and convalescent COVID-19 were sourced from the United States, Italy and Spain. Sources were T cells, B-cell-depleted T cells, or PBMCs; the material itself was cDNA or gDNA.

Methods used by the authors: Estimated nucleated cell counts came from reference gene primer amplification. The data were produced by immunoSEQ multiplex PCR, yet TCRdb's version contains in-frame clones alone and is incomplete. V and J calls plus clone size are reproduced from that table; the DNA served to infer D and trimming. The sample lists some 290,000 clones; approximately 87% were seen once. A word on this clone: The junction and the germline gene differ at one end; a read error may be behind it.

The CDR3 contains 15 residues. The germline V gene has CDR1 LNHDA and CDR2 SQIVND (reference sequence). The sequenced sample consisted of peripheral blood. This rearrangement joins TRBV19 to TRBJ2-6; D not resolved. The source is a woman under 40 with COVID-19, enrolled during active disease. The chain's CDR3 is CASSVDSSGANVLTF. As DNA, the CDR3 is TGTGCCAGTAGTGTAGATTCGTCTGGGGCCAACGTCCTGACTTTC.